These T cell receptor beta chains were read from a single sample in a study of T cells in Graves' hyperthyroidism and ophthalmopathy. One entry per CDR3 protein results from TCRdb running MiXCR on the multiplex PCR reads. Of 200,000 to 250,000 distinct CDR3 sequences in the sample, around 17% were seen once. Sequenced material: blood. Receptor source: a woman aged 45-60 years with Graves' hyperthyroidism. Both conserved end residues are part of each CDR3. D genes are given only for firm matches. Size values are once, few and many counts, or a class for expanded clones, and some rows have none.

CDR3nt	CDR3aa	abundance	d_gene	v_gene	j_gene
TGTGCCAGCAGCGACGGACTAGCGGGAGAGACCCAGTACTTC	CASSDGLAGETQYF	NA	TRBD2	TRBV11-2	TRBJ2-5
TGTGCCACCCGGGCCCCTAACGGGGAGCTGTTTTTT	CATRAPNGELFF	NA	NA	TRBV6-1	TRBJ2-2
TGTGCCAGCAGCTTAGGGCCAGGGGGAACTTACACTGAAGCTTTCTTT	CASSLGPGGTYTEAFF	few	TRBD1	TRBV7-3	TRBJ1-1
TGTGCCAGCAGTTTAGTGCCCAGCGGGAGGGGCGAGCAGTACTTC	CASSLVPSGRGEQYF	NA	TRBD2	TRBV12-3/TRBV12-4	TRBJ2-7
TGTGCCAGCAGCCCACCAGGTCCGGGAGTGACCACCTACGAGCAGTACTTC	CASSPPGPGVTTYEQYF	many	NA	TRBV9	TRBJ2-7
TGTGCCAGCAGCTTACAGGCAGGGCGCTACGAGCAGTACTTC	CASSLQAGRYEQYF	few	NA	TRBV7-2	TRBJ2-7
TGTGCCAGCAGTCAATCCGGGACTAGCGAACAGTTCTTC	CASSQSGTSEQFF	many	TRBD2	TRBV12-3/TRBV12-4	TRBJ2-1
TGTGCCAGCAGTAGACAGGGGTCGGGTGAAAAACTGTTTTTT	CASSRQGSGEKLFF	many	TRBD1	TRBV12-3/TRBV12-4	TRBJ1-4
TGCAGTGCTAGAGGTCGGGCTAGCGGGAGTCTAGACGAGCAGTACTTC	CSARGRASGSLDEQYF	many	TRBD2	TRBV20-1	TRBJ2-7
TGCGCCAGCAGGGCACCGGGACAGGGATCCTACGAGCAGTACTTC	CASRAPGQGSYEQYF	many	TRBD1	TRBV5-1	TRBJ2-7
TGTGCCAGTAGTATAGGGGGACGAGACCAAGAGGCCCAGTACTTC	CASSIGGRDQEAQYF	NA	NA	TRBV19	TRBJ2-5
TGTGCCAGCAGTAGAACAGGGAACGACTATGGCTACACCTTC	CASSRTGNDYGYTF	few	NA	TRBV11-2	TRBJ1-2
TGTGCCAGCAACCACATCACTACCGGGACTAGCCTGAATGAGCAGTTCTTC	CASNHITTGTSLNEQFF	many	TRBD2	TRBV5-4	TRBJ2-1
TGTGCCAGTAGTGGGCGCGGGACTACGGTCTACGAGCAGTACTTC	CASSGRGTTVYEQYF	NA	TRBD2	TRBV19	TRBJ2-7
TGTGCCAGCACCCGGCTGCCCTATGGCTACACCTTC	CASTRLPYGYTF	many	NA	TRBV12-3/TRBV12-4	TRBJ1-2
TGTGCCACCAGTGATTCCAGGCTAGCGGGAGTGAACGAGCAGTACTTC	CATSDSRLAGVNEQYF	NA	TRBD2	TRBV24-1	TRBJ2-7
TGCGCCAGCAGCCAAACCTATGGGACAGCCAACAATGAGCAGTTCTTC	CASSQTYGTANNEQFF	NA	TRBD1	TRBV4-1	TRBJ2-1
TGTGCCAGCAGTAGGGGGGTTAGGACAGATACGCAGTATTTT	CASSRGVRTDTQYF	many	NA	TRBV6-1	TRBJ2-3
TGTGCCATCAGTGACCCGGGACACCAGAAAGAGACCCAGTACTTC	CAISDPGHQKETQYF	many	NA	TRBV10-3	TRBJ2-5
TGTGCCAGCAGCCAAAATCAGGGGTTCTATGGCTACACCTTC	CASSQNQGFYGYTF	NA	NA	TRBV3-1	TRBJ1-2
TGCGCCAGCAGCGACGCAAACAGCCCAGATACGCAGTATTTT	CASSDANSPDTQYF	NA	NA	TRBV10-1	TRBJ2-3
TGCGCCAGCAGCAAAAAGACAGGGAAGACGGACTATGGCTACACCTTC	CASSKKTGKTDYGYTF	NA	TRBD1	TRBV5-1	TRBJ1-2
TGTGCCAGCAGCACCATCTTATCTAGCACAGATACGCAGTATTTT	CASSTILSSTDTQYF	NA	NA	TRBV7-2	TRBJ2-3
TGTGCCAGCAGTGATTACGCTACAACAAACTCCTACAATGAGCAGTTCTTC	CASSDYATTNSYNEQFF	many	NA	TRBV6-1	TRBJ2-1
TGCGCCAGCAGCCAGGTTTTCTATGAACAGCTGAACACTGAAGCTTTCTTT	CASSQVFYEQLNTEAFF	few	NA	TRBV4-1	TRBJ1-1
TGTGCCAGCAGTTACAAGGCAGCTACTAGCGGGGACGAGCAGTACTTC	CASSYKAATSGDEQYF	NA	TRBD2	TRBV6-2/TRBV6-3	TRBJ2-7
TGCAGTGCCGAAACTAGCGGGAGGAGTCCCTACAATGAGCAGTTCTTC	CSAETSGRSPYNEQFF	once	TRBD2	TRBV20-1	TRBJ2-1
TGCAGTGCTAGAGATCCGGGGGGAAGGAACACTGAAGCTTTCTTT	CSARDPGGRNTEAFF	many	NA	TRBV20-1	TRBJ1-1
TGTGCCAGCAGTGGAACAGGGGCCCAAGAGACCCAGTACTTC	CASSGTGAQETQYF	NA	TRBD1	TRBV9	TRBJ2-5
TGCAGTGCTAGAGCCGCCCTTTCGGCAACGGGGAACTACGAGCAGTACTTC	CSARAALSATGNYEQYF	many	NA	TRBV20-1	TRBJ2-7
TGTGCCAGCAGTCCCAGGGCTAGCGCCTACGAGCAGTACTTC	CASSPRASAYEQYF	few	NA	TRBV6-1	TRBJ2-7
TGTGCCAGTAGTATAGGGCCAGCGGGAGGAGATACGCAGTATTTT	CASSIGPAGGDTQYF	NA	TRBD2	TRBV19	TRBJ2-3
TGTGCCAGCAGCTTATTTCCAGGGGGGCCTAACTATGGCTACACCTTC	CASSLFPGGPNYGYTF	many	TRBD1	TRBV7-2	TRBJ1-2
TGTGCCAGCAGCTTGAGTCAGGGCTTGGGCGAGCAGTACTTC	CASSLSQGLGEQYF	many	NA	TRBV11-2	TRBJ2-7
TGTGCCAGCAGCTGGGACAGGGACACCGGGGAGCTGTTTTTT	CASSWDRDTGELFF	NA	TRBD1	TRBV5-6	TRBJ2-2
TGTGCCAGCACCCGGAGCTCGGGGACACCCTCGGCGGCTTTCTTT	CASTRSSGTPSAAFF	few	NA	TRBV11-2	TRBJ1-1
TGTGCCAGTCACATAGGACAGGGGGCGGATAATTCACCCCTCCACTTT	CASHIGQGADNSPLHF	NA	TRBD1	TRBV19	TRBJ1-6
TGTGCCAGCAGCTTAGGTTCAGAGACTAAGGGGAAAGAGACCCAGTACTTC	CASSLGSETKGKETQYF	NA	NA	TRBV7-2	TRBJ2-5
TGTGCCAGCAGTTTGTGGACAACGAACACCGGGGAGCTGTTTTTT	CASSLWTTNTGELFF	once	NA	TRBV27	TRBJ2-2
TGTGCCAGCAGCCCTACTAGCAGTGAGCAGTTCTTC	CASSPTSSEQFF	many	NA	TRBV7-9	TRBJ2-1